This T cell receptor beta chain appears in the sequencing data of a study of blood T cell repertoires in COVID-19. Measured with immunoSEQ multiplex PCR; TCRdb has only the in-frame clones, and not every one. The sample lists some 250,000 clones; 88% were seen once. Germline V gives CDR1 MNHEY, CDR2 SVGEGT. CDR3 length: 14 amino acids. Trimming pared 6 bases from V and 2 bases from J, leaving 13 bases between. V and J are TRBV6-2 or TRBV6-3 and TRBJ2-5; D remains unclear. The sample taken for sequencing was peripheral blood. The source is a woman in her forties who had recovered from COVID-19. The DNA for the CDR3 is TGTGCCAGCAGCCCCTCTCGGAGACAAGAGACCCAGTACTTC. It codes for CASSPSRRQETQYF.